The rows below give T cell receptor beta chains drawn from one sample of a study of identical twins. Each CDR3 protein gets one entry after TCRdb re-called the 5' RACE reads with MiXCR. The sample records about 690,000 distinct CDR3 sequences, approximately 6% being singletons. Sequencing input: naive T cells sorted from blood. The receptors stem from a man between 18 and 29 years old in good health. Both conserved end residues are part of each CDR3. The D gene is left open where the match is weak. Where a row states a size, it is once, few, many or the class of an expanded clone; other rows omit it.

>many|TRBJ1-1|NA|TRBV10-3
TGTGCCATCAGTGAGTCTGGCAGGGGGAACACTGAAGCTTTCTTT
CAISESGRGNTEAFF
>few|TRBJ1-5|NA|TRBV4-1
TGCGCCAGCAGCCAAGGATTAGGCTCAAATCAGCCCCAGCATTTT
CASSQGLGSNQPQHF
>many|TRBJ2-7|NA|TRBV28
TGTGCCAGCAGTTTATTTATGAGGGGGGAGCAGTACTTC
CASSLFMRGEQYF
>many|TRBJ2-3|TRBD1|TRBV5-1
TGCGCCAGCAGACGGACAGGGCTAAGCACAGATACGCAGTATTTT
CASRRTGLSTDTQYF
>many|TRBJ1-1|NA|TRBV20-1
TGCAGTGCTAGAGATTATGGGGTTGAGGTCGGCAGGGGAGGGACTGAAGCTTTCTTT
CSARDYGVEVGRGGTEAFF
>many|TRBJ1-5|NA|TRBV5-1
TGCGCCAGCAGCTTGGTCGAAGGCCAGCCCCAGCATTTT
CASSLVEGQPQHF
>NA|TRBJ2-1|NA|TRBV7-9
TGTGCCAGCAGCTTAGCGATTGGAGGGAATGAGCAGTTCTTC
CASSLAIGGNEQFF
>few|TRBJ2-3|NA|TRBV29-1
TGCAGCGCGGAGCAGGGTTTGGCAGATACGCAGTATTTT
CSAEQGLADTQYF
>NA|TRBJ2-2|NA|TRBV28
TGTGCCAGCAGTTCCTGGGTTCGATGGGGAGGAACGAACACCGGGGAGCTGTTTTTT
CASSSWVRWGGTNTGELFF
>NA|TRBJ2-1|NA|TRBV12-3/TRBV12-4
TGTGCCAGCGGATTGTGGGGGGTCTACAATGAGCAGTTCTTC
CASGLWGVYNEQFF
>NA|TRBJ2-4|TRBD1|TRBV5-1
TGCGCCAGCAGCTTGCCCTCCTCGACAGGGGGCGCGTTTGGGAACATTCAGTACTTC
CASSLPSSTGGAFGNIQYF